Listed below are T cell receptor beta chains from one sample, sequenced in a study of cytomegalovirus exposure and HLA in healthy donors. Some clones are missing from TCRdb's copy, which holds only in-frame ones; the method was immunoSEQ multiplex PCR. The sample shows 55,000 to 65,000 clones, under 80% of them seen only once. What was sequenced was PBMCs. The source of these receptors is a man in his thirties or forties in good health and CMV-seropositive. The CDR3 runs from the conserved cysteine through the conserved F or W. D genes are given only for firm matches. Some rows mark clone size as missing; the rest say once, few, many or name a class of expanded clone.

abundance	d_gene	j_gene	v_gene	CDR3nt	CDR3aa
.	TRBD2	TRBJ2-7	TRBV9	TGTGCCAGCAGCCCCCGATCGGGGGGGTCCTACGAGCAGTACTTC	CASSPRSGGSYEQYF
.	TRBD2	TRBJ2-1	TRBV7-9	TGTGCCAGCAGTCGGACTAGCGATTATGAGCAGTTCTTC	CASSRTSDYEQFF
.	TRBD2	TRBJ2-4	TRBV30	TGTGCCTGGAGTGAAGGCGTCGGGGGGGGCAAAAACATTCAGTACTTC	CAWSEGVGGGKNIQYF
.	TRBD2	TRBJ2-5	TRBV23-1	TGCGCCAGCAGTCAGGGGAGGGAAGAGACCCAGTACTTC	CASSQGREETQYF
once	TRBD1	TRBJ2-6	TRBV19	TGTGCCAGTAGTGGTAAGACCCCGGACAGGGGGTCTGGGGCCAACGTCCTGACTTTC	CASSGKTPDRGSGANVLTF
few	.	TRBJ1-1	TRBV19	TGTGCCAGTAGTACAGGGGTTCCCAACACTGAAGCTTTCTTT	CASSTGVPNTEAFF
.	.	TRBJ2-1	TRBV7-3	TGTGCCAGCAGCCCAAGGGGCGCGGCGTCCTACAATGAGCAGTTCTTC	CASSPRGAASYNEQFF
.	.	TRBJ1-1	TRBV25-1	TGTGCCAGCAGTGATCTCCGAGGTTTGTACACTGAAGCTTTCTTT	CASSDLRGLYTEAFF
few	.	TRBJ1-1	TRBV27	TGTGCCAGCAGTTTATGGGGGAAGGGGCGGGGCACTGAAGCTTTCTTT	CASSLWGKGRGTEAFF
.	TRBD2	TRBJ2-4	TRBV11-2	TGTGCCAGCAGCCCCGGACTAGCGGGGGGCCTGATCGGCAACATTCAGTACTTC	CASSPGLAGGLIGNIQYF
.	TRBD1	TRBJ1-3	TRBV4-3	TGCGCCAGCAGCCCACAGGGGCCTCTCTCTGGAAACACCATATATTTT	CASSPQGPLSGNTIYF
.	.	TRBJ1-5	TRBV6-5	TGTGCCAGCAGCGACAGATATAGCAATCAGCCCCAGCATTTT	CASSDRYSNQPQHF
.	.	TRBJ2-7	TRBV4-1	TGCGCCAGCAGCCCGCGGGCGGACGGAGGGACCTACGAGCAGTACTTC	CASSPRADGGTYEQYF
once	.	TRBJ2-7	TRBV6-5	TGTGCCAGCAGTTACTCGAGGGGGAACGAGCAGTACTTC	CASSYSRGNEQYF
.	TRBD1	TRBJ1-2	TRBV4-1	TGCGCCAGCAGCCAAGACAGGGGGCGAGGTAACTATGGCTACACCTTC	CASSQDRGRGNYGYTF
.	.	TRBJ2-1	TRBV6-5	TGTGCCAGCAGTTACTCGGGACACCCCTTGGAGGAGCAGTTCTTC	CASSYSGHPLEEQFF
.	.	TRBJ2-1	TRBV27	TGTGCCAGCACCCCAGGCCCCGTCTACAATGAGCAGTTCTTC	CASTPGPVYNEQFF
.	TRBD1	TRBJ2-7	TRBV19	TGTGCCAGTAGTATTGGACAGGCTTACGAGCAGTACTTC	CASSIGQAYEQYF
.	TRBD1	TRBJ1-1	TRBV6-1	TGTGCCAGCTCCCATGACAGGGAGGCCACTGAAGCTTTCTTT	CASSHDREATEAFF
.	.	TRBJ1-2	TRBV27	TGTGCCAGCAGTCAACAGGGAATGGGAGGCTACACCTTC	CASSQQGMGGYTF
.	TRBD1	TRBJ1-2	TRBV12-5	TGTGCTAGTGGGGACGACAGGGCCGGTAACTATGGCTACACCTTC	CASGDDRAGNYGYTF
.	TRBD1	TRBJ1-1	TRBV20-1	TGCAGTGCTAGACAGGGGGCAGGAGCTTTCTTT	CSARQGAGAFF
.	.	TRBJ1-1	TRBV15	TGTGCCACCAGCAGGATGAAGGGAGGTACCACTGAAGCTTTCTTT	CATSRMKGGTTEAFF
.	.	TRBJ2-7	TRBV27	TGTGCCAGCACCTCCAGGCAGGGCCCCTACGAGCAGTACTTC	CASTSRQGPYEQYF
.	TRBD1	TRBJ2-7	TRBV30	TGTGCCTGGAACGACGGGACAGTCTACGAGCAGTACTTC	CAWNDGTVYEQYF
.	.	TRBJ1-1	TRBV14	TGTGCCAGCAGCCAATTAAAGAGGATGAACACTGAAGCTTTCTTT	CASSQLKRMNTEAFF
.	TRBD2	TRBJ2-2	TRBV7-9	TGTGCCAGCAGCTTAATGCGTGGCGGGAGCGCCGGGGAGCTGTTTTTT	CASSLMRGGSAGELFF
.	TRBD1	TRBJ2-7	TRBV28	TGTGCCAGCCGTCGCCCTGGACAGGGCCCCTACGAGCAGTACTTC	CASRRPGQGPYEQYF
.	TRBD2	TRBJ2-1	TRBV27	TGTGCCAGCAGTTTGTCGGGGGGGAATGAGCAGTTCTTC	CASSLSGGNEQFF
.	TRBD1	TRBJ1-2	TRBV6-5	TGTGCCAGCAGTTCTCCTCCGACAGGGAATAACTATGGCTACACCTTC	CASSSPPTGNNYGYTF
.	TRBD2	TRBJ2-2	TRBV9	TGTGCCAGCAGCGTGAGGGGGGTAGCGGGGGCTCGGGACACCGGGGAGCTGTTTTTT	CASSVRGVAGARDTGELFF
.	.	TRBJ1-2	TRBV6-5	TGTGCCAGCAGTTACTCGAGATTCGACTATGGCTACACCTTC	CASSYSRFDYGYTF
.	.	TRBJ2-7	TRBV7-9	TGTGCCAGCAGCTTACAGACAGGCTCCTACGAGCAGTACTTC	CASSLQTGSYEQYF
.	.	TRBJ1-2	TRBV6-5	TGTGCCAGCAGTTACAGTAGACAAGGTGATGGCTACACCTTC	CASSYSRQGDGYTF
.	TRBD1	TRBJ2-3	TRBV27	TGTGCCAGCAGTCTAGACAGGGGTAGTACAGATACGCAGTATTTT	CASSLDRGSTDTQYF
few	.	TRBJ1-1	TRBV18	TGTGCCAGCTCCGGAGGGGTCGACACTGAAGCTTTCTTT	CASSGGVDTEAFF
few	TRBD2	TRBJ2-5	TRBV29-1	TGCAGCGTCATCGGACTAGAGAAAGAGACCCAGTACTTC	CSVIGLEKETQYF
.	.	TRBJ1-1	TRBV18	TGTGCCAGCTCACCCTTCACAGGGAGAAGCACTGAAGCTTTCTTT	CASSPFTGRSTEAFF
few	TRBD2	TRBJ2-4	TRBV7-2	TGTGCCAGCAGCCTCCGTGGACTAGACCTAGCCAAAAACATTCAGTACTTC	CASSLRGLDLAKNIQYF
.	.	TRBJ2-7	TRBV5-8	TGTGCCAGCAGCTTGGGGCAGGGGTACCACGAGCAGTACTTC	CASSLGQGYHEQYF
.	TRBD2	TRBJ2-5	TRBV2	TGTGCCAGCACGAGGCGGGGGGGCCGTGAGACCCAGTACTTC	CASTRRGGRETQYF
once	.	TRBJ1-3	TRBV28	TGTGCCAGCAGTTTTAGGACAAGCTCTGGAAACACCATATATTTT	CASSFRTSSGNTIYF
.	.	TRBJ1-2	TRBV4-1	TGCGCCAGCAGCCAAGCAATGCAGGGAAACTATGGCTACACCTTC	CASSQAMQGNYGYTF
.	.	TRBJ2-7	TRBV1	TGCACCAGGGTCTGGGGCAGGCAAACCTACGAGCAGTACTTC	CTRVWGRQTYEQYF
.	TRBD1	TRBJ1-1	TRBV20-1	TGCAGTGCTTTAAGGGACAGGCTAACTTTCTTT	CSALRDRLTFF
.	.	TRBJ2-6	TRBV18	TGTGCCAGCTCACGCTACTTGGACAGTCGAAACCGATTCTCTGGGGCCAACGTCCTGACTTTC	CASSRYLDSRNRFSGANVLTF
.	TRBD1	TRBJ1-5	TRBV2	TGTGCCAGCAGGGGGGTGGACAGGGTGAATTTT	CASRGVDRVNF
many	.	TRBJ1-2	TRBV6-4	TGTGCCAGCAGTGCCTCCCCGGAGGGAGGAGATGGCTACACCTTC	CASSASPEGGDGYTF
.	TRBD1	TRBJ1-2	TRBV5-1	TGCGCCAGCAGCTTGTTTTCCGGACAGGGAGATGGCTACACCTTC	CASSLFSGQGDGYTF
.	TRBD1	TRBJ2-7	TRBV5-6	TGTGCCAGCAGCTTGCCGCCCGGGACAGTATACTTC	CASSLPPGTVYF
.	TRBD2	TRBJ2-3	TRBV7-3	TGTGCCAGCAGCGCAACGGGGGGGGGCACAGATACGCAGTATTTT	CASSATGGGTDTQYF
.	TRBD2	TRBJ2-7	TRBV4-2	TGTGCCAGCAGCCCCGGGACTAGCGGGGACGGGCAGTACTTC	CASSPGTSGDGQYF
.	TRBD1	TRBJ2-7	TRBV7-2	TGTGCCAGCAGCCCTCGGACAGGGCCCTACGAGCAGTACTTC	CASSPRTGPYEQYF